This is a list of T cell receptor beta chains from one sample in a study of blood T cell repertoires in COVID-19. Sequencing was performed with immunoSEQ multiplex PCR; in TCRdb, only in-frame clones are kept and a portion is missing. The data contain 300,000 to 350,000 clones, 80% to 95% of them seen just once; the ten biggest clones take up about 6.8%. Sequenced input: peripheral blood. The receptors shown here come from a woman aged 25 to 45 with COVID-19, enrolled during active disease. CDR3s include the opening cysteine and the closing phenylalanine or tryptophan. The D gene is left open where the match is weak. Only some rows state a clone size, as once, few, many or a class for expanded clones.

d_gene	abundance	j_gene	v_gene	CDR3aa	CDR3nt
TRBD1	NA	TRBJ1-4	TRBV5-4	CASSLVGQGPEKLFF	TGTGCCAGCAGCTTGGTGGGACAGGGGCCCGAAAAACTGTTTTTT
TRBD2	NA	TRBJ2-5	TRBV18	CASSRETGLETQYF	TGTGCCAGCTCGCGGGAGACGGGGCTGGAGACCCAGTACTTC
NA	NA	TRBJ2-2	TRBV24-1	CATSGNSPGELFF	TGTGCCACCAGTGGTAATAGTCCCGGGGAGCTGTTTTTT
TRBD2	once	TRBJ2-3	TRBV10-2	CASKRTLVARTRRTDTQYF	TGCGCCAGCAAACGGACATTAGTCGCCAGGACTAGACGCACAGATACGCAGTATTTT
NA	NA	TRBJ2-1	TRBV30	CAWTQDSYNEQFF	TGTGCCTGGACACAGGACTCCTACAATGAGCAGTTCTTC
NA	NA	TRBJ2-7	TRBV16	CASSQESGVREQYF	TGTGCCAGCAGCCAAGAGTCAGGGGTGCGGGAGCAGTACTTC
NA	NA	TRBJ1-1	TRBV5-1	CASSRSGDRGTEAFF	TGCGCCAGCAGCCGGAGCGGGGATAGGGGCACTGAAGCTTTCTTT
TRBD2	NA	TRBJ2-1	TRBV4-2	CASSQGLASYNEQFF	TGTGCCAGCAGCCAAGGACTAGCGAGCTACAATGAGCAGTTCTTC
NA	NA	TRBJ1-6	TRBV4-1	CASSQESSLFSVHSPLHF	TGCGCCAGCAGCCAAGAGTCATCGCTTTTTAGCGTACATTCACCCCTCCACTTT
TRBD2	NA	TRBJ2-1	TRBV6-4	CASSWTSGSYEQFF	TGTGCCAGCAGCTGGACTAGCGGGAGCTATGAGCAGTTCTTC
NA	NA	TRBJ2-3	TRBV18	CASSPRGTATDTQYF	TGTGCCAGCTCACCCCGGGGGACAGCCACAGATACGCAGTATTTT
TRBD2	NA	TRBJ2-2	TRBV10-3	CATDKSGEGGGELFF	TGTGCCACCGATAAATCGGGGGAGGGCGGCGGGGAGCTGTTTTTT
TRBD1	NA	TRBJ1-1	TRBV2	CASSGDSREAFF	TGTGCCAGCAGTGGGGACAGTCGGGAAGCTTTCTTT
TRBD2	NA	TRBJ2-7	TRBV4-1	CASSQELAAGGPYEQYF	TGCGCCAGCAGCCAAGAATTAGCGGCGGGAGGGCCCTACGAGCAGTACTTC
NA	NA	TRBJ1-2	TRBV2	CASSEGVGAEYGYTF	TGTGCCAGCAGTGAAGGGGTAGGGGCGGAGTATGGCTACACCTTC
TRBD1	NA	TRBJ2-3	TRBV7-6	CASSRDRTQSSPQYF	TGTGCCAGCAGCAGGGACAGGACTCAATCGAGTCCGCAGTATTTT
NA	few	TRBJ1-6	TRBV30	CAWSATAYNSPLHF	TGTGCCTGGAGCGCTACAGCATATAATTCACCCCTCCACTTT
NA	once	TRBJ1-1	TRBV5-1	CASSSAGGSNTEAFF	TGCGCCAGCAGCTCCGCCGGGGGGTCGAACACTGAAGCTTTCTTT
TRBD1	NA	TRBJ2-7	TRBV5-6	CASSWDRGVSEQYF	TGTGCCAGCAGTTGGGACAGGGGGGTGAGCGAGCAGTACTTC
NA	NA	TRBJ2-1	TRBV19	CASSIDDSLSYNEQFF	TGTGCCAGTAGTATAGATGACAGCTTATCCTACAATGAGCAGTTCTTC
TRBD1	NA	TRBJ1-1	TRBV5-1	CASSLTGDTEAFF	TGCGCCAGCAGCTTAACAGGGGATACTGAAGCTTTCTTT
NA	NA	TRBJ2-5	TRBV21-1	CASSTSGGLHGTQYF	TGTGCCAGCAGCACAAGCGGAGGCCTCCACGGGACCCAGTACTTC
NA	once	TRBJ2-5	TRBV7-9	CASSLHTGGGETQYF	TGTGCCAGCAGCTTACACACGGGGGGCGGCGAGACCCAGTACTTC
NA	NA	TRBJ1-2	TRBV30	CAWSTRQPPERGYTF	TGTGCCTGGAGTACAAGACAGCCACCGGAGCGTGGCTACACCTTC
TRBD2	NA	TRBJ2-5	TRBV30	CAWGTGLAGGGETQYF	TGTGCCTGGGGGACGGGGCTAGCGGGAGGTGGGGAGACCCAGTACTTC
NA	NA	TRBJ1-2	TRBV5-8	CASSLARGSGYTF	TGTGCCAGCAGCTTGGCCAGAGGTTCTGGCTACACCTTC
NA	NA	TRBJ1-1	TRBV30	CAWSSGRTEAFF	TGTGCCTGGAGCTCAGGGCGGACTGAAGCTTTCTTT